Shown below are 22 T cell receptor beta chains from a single sample sequenced in a study of beta chain features in type 1 diabetes. Every bit of the isolated RNA underwent reverse transcription, so sequencing read expressed TCRB transcripts. Clones were read by immunoSEQ multiplex PCR, and TCRdb kept only the in-frame ones, dropping some. This sample has about 900,000 clones, with about a sixth found just once. The sample consisted of naive CD4+ T cells from blood. These receptors came from a woman younger than 30 in good health.

This rearrangement joins TRBV7-9 to TRBJ1-3; D possibly corresponds to TRBD1 (5 bases). The germline V gene encodes CDR1 SEHNR and CDR2 FQNEAQ (reference sequence). There are 14 residues in the CDR3. The ends were cut back, 5 bases at V and 0 bases at J, with 8 bases in the middle. The CDR3 bases are TGTGCCAGCAGCACAGGAATCTCTGGAAACACCATATATTTT. Protein sequence: CASSTGISGNTIYF.

With regard to this clone: Being one base from a much bigger clone, this may be a read error. J is TRBJ2-6 and V is TRBV25-1; D gene uncertain. CDR1 MGHDK and CDR2 SYGVNS come from the germline V gene. Trimming cost V 6 bases and J 1 base, with 1 base left between them. CDR3 length: 12 amino acids. This CDR3 reads CASRSGANVLTF. The CDR3, as DNA: TGTGCCAGCAGGTCTGGGGCCAACGTCCTGACTTTC.

At least ten counts were recorded for this clone. Other DNA variants within this sample encode the same CDR3. This chain uses TRBV18 with TRBJ2-3; D gene uncertain. The germline V gene has CDR1 KGHSH and CDR2 LQKENI. This CDR3 is built from 12 residues. V lost 3 bases and J lost 0, with 1 base in between. CDR3 region: CASSPSTDTQYF. In DNA, the CDR3 is TGTGCCAGCTCACCGAGCACAGATACGCAGTATTTT.

In this sample, this clone turned up a few times. V usage is TRBV19 and J usage is TRBJ1-1, with a weak D call TRBD1 (6 bases). V was shortened by 5 bases and J by 0 bases, with 13 bases between the two germline ends. The CDR3 consists of 15 residues. CDR1 and CDR2 from the germline V gene are LNHDA and SQIVND (reference sequence). CDR3 coding DNA: TGTGCCAGTAGTCACTTACAGGGTATGAACACTGAAGCTTTCTTT. It encodes CASSHLQGMNTEAFF.

This clone was observed a few times. The gene calls are TRBV7-8 and TRBJ2-1; tentative D call: TRBD2 (6 bases). V was pared by 0 bases and J by 5 bases, with 14 bases between. Germline V gene data show CDR1 as SGHVS and CDR2 as FQNEAQ. The CDR3 loop spans 16 amino acids. For the CDR3, the DNA is TGTGCCAGCAGCTTAGCCGGGACTCTCTTTAACAATGAGCAGTTCTTC. It encodes CASSLAGTLFNNEQFF. Using reference TRBV7-8 and TRBJ2-1 for the parts outside the CDR3, the full variable domain is GAGVSQSPRYKVAKRGQDVALRCDPISGHVSLFWYQQALGQGPEFLTYFQNEAQLDKSGLPSDRFFAERPEGSVSTLKIQRTQQEDSAVYLCASSLAGTLFNNEQFFGPGTRLTVL.

Comments on this clone: The same CDR3 also results from other DNA sequences found in this sample. The rearrangement uses TRBV28 and TRBJ1-2; no reliable D call. Per the germline V gene, CDR1 is MDHEN and CDR2 is SYDVKM. The CDR3 is 11 amino acids. Trimming cost V 5 bases and J 5 bases, with 6 bases left between them. In DNA, the CDR3 is TGTGCCAGCAGTCTGTCGTATGGCTACACCTTC. It codes for CASSLSYGYTF.

This rearrangement joins TRBV7-3 to TRBJ1-1; D is unclear. The CDR3 is made up of 13 amino acids. With 5 bases removed from V and 1 base from J, the gap between germline ends came to 8 bases. Germline CDR1 and CDR2: SGHTA and FQGTGA. Written as DNA, the CDR3 is TGTGCCAGCAGCGTGGACTGGAACACTGAAGCTTTCTTT. Translated, it gives CASSVDWNTEAFF.

This clone appeared a few times. The chain joins TRBV6-6 to TRBJ1-2; no reliable D call. V was clipped by 6 bases and J by 5 bases, with 10 bases between them. The germline V gene has CDR1 MNHNY and CDR2 SVGAGI (reference sequence). The CDR3 loop spans 12 amino acids. The CDR3 loop is CASSALDYGYTF. CDR3 coding DNA: TGTGCCAGCAGCGCCTTGGATTATGGCTACACCTTC.

This clone was seen once. This CDR3 reads CASSARLAGAGNEQFF. The CDR3 bases are TGTGCCAGCAGCGCCAGACTAGCGGGAGCTGGCAATGAGCAGTTCTTC. V and J are TRBV6-6 and TRBJ2-1, with 12 bases that match TRBD2. The CDR3 runs to 16 residues. In germline, CDR1 is MNHNY, CDR2 SVGAGI (reference sequence). V shed 6 bases and J 6 bases; nucleotides not matched to a gene: 9.

This clone was counted between two and nine times. The chain uses TRBV7-2 and TRBJ2-2; no reliable D call. Trimming cost V 1 base and J 5 bases, with 11 bases left between them. Germline CDR1 is SGHTA and CDR2 is FQGNSA. The CDR3 covers 15 residues. The CDR3 protein is CASSLGGAWTGELFF. The CDR3, as DNA: TGTGCCAGCAGCTTAGGTGGCGCCTGGACCGGGGAGCTGTTTTTT.

The rearrangement links TRBV19 to TRBJ1-1, with unresolved D. Trimming cost V 5 bases and J 3 bases, with 13 bases left between them. Looked up from germline, CDR1 is LNHDA and CDR2 is SQIVND (reference sequence). This CDR3 region has 14 residues. The CDR3 reads CASSLGSYHTEAFF. CDR3 bases: TGTGCCAGTAGTTTAGGGTCGTACCACACTGAAGCTTTCTTT.

The chain uses TRBV28 and TRBJ2-1; 13 bases match TRBD2. Germline-derived CDR1 and CDR2 are MDHEN and SYDVKM. The CDR3 is 15 amino acids. The V gene end was trimmed by 5 bases and the J gene end by 2 bases; junction bases not matched to a gene: 0. CDR3 loop: CASSGLAGAYNEQFF. The CDR3 nucleotides read TGTGCCAGCAGTGGACTAGCGGGAGCCTACAATGAGCAGTTCTTC.

The rearrangement links TRBV6-6 to TRBJ2-5, with D perhaps matching TRBD2 (6 bases). Trimming stripped 7 bases from V and 7 bases from J, with 22 bases between. CDR1 is MNHNY and CDR2 is SVGAGI in the germline V gene (reference sequence). The CDR3 loop spans 15 amino acids. CDR3: CASKEGSYLLGTQYF. In DNA form, the CDR3 reads TGTGCCAGCAAGGAGGGGAGCTACCTCCTGGGGACCCAGTACTTC.

In its sample, this clone was seen a few times. The chain carries TRBV18 and TRBJ1-1; D is ambiguous. With 2 bases removed from V and 4 bases from J, the gap between germline ends came to 11 bases. Germline V gene sequence: CDR1 KGHSH, CDR2 LQKENI. The length of the CDR3 is 14 residues. DNA of the CDR3: TGTGCCAGCTCACCATACGCGAGAGGCACTGAAGCTTTCTTT. It translates to CASSPYARGTEAFF. The whole variable domain, remainder taken from reference TRBV18 and TRBJ1-1, is NAGVMQNPRHLVRRRGQEARLRCSPMKGHSHVYWYRQLPEEGLKFMVYLQKENIIDESGMPKERFSAEFPKEGPSILRIQQVVRGDSAAYFCASSPYARGTEAFFGQGTRLTVV.

The chain has TRBV19 and TRBJ1-1; D ambiguous. This CDR3 is built from 15 residues. Germline V gene sequence: CDR1 LNHDA, CDR2 SQIVND (reference sequence). The V and J ends lost 2 bases and 1 base respectively, with 11 bases between them. The CDR3 nucleotides read TGTGCCAGTAGTATAAGAGGAGGCGGGAACACTGAAGCTTTCTTT. Its protein is CASSIRGGGNTEAFF.

The chain carries TRBV5-4 and TRBJ2-3; D might be TRBD2 (6 bases). Trimming took 5 bases from V and 4 from J, leaving 17 bases between them. This CDR3 is 15 amino acids long. Germline-derived CDR1 and CDR2 are SGHNT and YYREEE (reference sequence). As DNA, the CDR3 is TGTGCCAGCAGGTCAGGGTTGGGGGGAGCAGATACGCAGTATTTT. This codes for CASRSGLGGADTQYF.

In its sample, this clone was seen a few times. The V and J genes are TRBV29-1 and TRBJ2-3, with D possibly being TRBD1 or TRBD2 (7 bases each). Germline lookup yields CDR1 SQVTM and CDR2 ANQGSEA. The CDR3 is 14 amino acids. Trimming removed 6 bases from V and 3 bases from J, with 16 bases in between. CDR3 DNA: TGCAGCGTCTCAGGGGGGGGCAGGACAGATACGCAGTATTTT. Translation gives CSVSGGGRTDTQYF.

The chain uses TRBV6-5 and TRBJ2-5, with 8 nucleotides matching TRBD2. The length of the CDR3 is 14 residues. Germline V gene sequence: CDR1 MNHEY, CDR2 SVGAGI. The ends lost 4 bases at V and 1 base at J; junction bases unmatched: 2. CDR3 sequence (DNA): TGTGCCAGCAGTTTCGGGACTAGCCAAGAGACCCAGTACTTC. It translates to CASSFGTSQETQYF.

There are many counts of this clone. This chain uses TRBV14 with TRBJ2-4; TRBD1 aligns across 9 bases. This CDR3 has 14 residues. CDR1 and CDR2 from the germline V gene are SGHDN and FVKESK. The V and J ends lost 4 bases and 3 bases, in that order; junction bases with no gene match: 1. CDR3 region: CASSPGQGKNIQYF. CDR3 sequence (DNA): TGTGCCAGCAGCCCGGGACAGGGCAAAAACATTCAGTACTTC.

V is TRBV18 and J is TRBJ2-5; TRBD2 matches 10 bases. Per the germline V gene, CDR1 is KGHSH and CDR2 is LQKENI. This CDR3 region has 16 residues. V was clipped by 1 base and J by 4 bases; unmatched bases: 6. The CDR3, as DNA: TGTGCCAGCTCACCACGGAGCGGGAGGGCGGTAGAGACCCAGTACTTC. Protein sequence: CASSPRSGRAVETQYF.

This clone has a handful of counts. This sequence joins TRBV2 and TRBJ1-5, with unresolved D. Germline CDR1 is SNHLY and CDR2 is FYNNEI. This CDR3 comprises 12 residues. The V end was cut by 4 bases, the J end by 16 bases, with 17 bases between. As DNA, the CDR3 is TGTGCCAGCAGTGGTATTCCGGGGAAGACCCATTTT. Protein: CASSGIPGKTHF.

The chain couples TRBV4-1 to TRBJ2-1; possibly TRBD1 for D (6 bases). V lost 0 bases to trimming and J lost 3 bases, with 15 bases between them. The CDR3 length is 17 residues. The germline CDR1 and CDR2 sequences are MGHRA and YSYEKL. The CDR3 sequence: CASSQDPSGDNYNEQFF. As DNA, the CDR3 is TGCGCCAGCAGCCAAGATCCGTCCGGGGACAACTACAATGAGCAGTTCTTC.